This paragraph covers one TCR beta chain sequence. Its cognate antigen is unknown. The CDR3 loop spans 16 amino acids. The germline gives CDR1 SGHTA, CDR2 FQGTGA. With 5 bases clipped from V and 10 bases from J, the junction kept 12 bases outside the gene matches. These data originate in a study of cytomegalovirus exposure and HLA in healthy donors. Study observations and caveats: One variant, a missense change in DCLRE1C, was linked in a later analysis to TCR beta V- and J-gene trimming.

The PCR ran on 60 Vbeta and 13 Jbeta primers. Here immunoSEQ multiplex PCR was the method, and the copy in TCRdb shows in-frame clones only, minus some. The profile covers 150,000 to 200,000 clones, with roughly 80% appearing a single time and about 1.4% taken by the ten largest. Sequenced: PBMCs. The receptor was derived from a woman aged 45-65 years in good health and CMV-seronegative. The chain recombines TRBV7-3 with TRBJ2-1, with 12 bases fitting TRBD2. CDR3 sequence (DNA): TGTGCCAGCAGCACCTCTAGCGGGGGGGGAAGAAGCGAGCAGTTCTTC. Residues: CASSTSSGGGRSEQFF.